Each of the 18 T cell receptor beta chains below was sequenced from the same sample in a study of blood T cell repertoires in COVID-19. Libraries were prepared by immunoSEQ multiplex PCR; TCRdb keeps only in-frame clonotypes and omits some of them. The sample includes 140,000 to 150,000 clones, over 75% of them seen just once. Input material: peripheral blood. All receptors derive from a human donor in a cohort sampled during active COVID-19.

The count of this clone is one. The V call is TRBV9, the J call TRBJ1-1; weak D call: TRBD1 (6 bases). Trimming shortened V by 4 bases and J by 2 bases, and 12 bases separated the two germline ends. Per the germline V gene, CDR1 is SGDLS and CDR2 is YYNGEE. The CDR3 has 14 amino acids. The chain's CDR3 is CASSIQGLNTEAFF. The CDR3 nucleotides read TGTGCCAGCAGCATTCAGGGGCTCAACACTGAAGCTTTCTTT.

This sequence joins TRBV5-6 and TRBJ1-2, with D possibly being TRBD1 (5 bases). CDR1 is SGHDT and CDR2 is YYEEEE in the germline V gene. Trimming stripped 2 bases from V and 7 bases from J, with 9 bases between. The CDR3 totals 12 residues. The CDR3 protein is CASSFQGVGYTF. Written as DNA, the CDR3 is TGTGCCAGCAGCTTCCAGGGCGTTGGCTACACCTTC.

J is TRBJ1-4 and V is TRBV19, with D perhaps matching TRBD1 (6 bases). The germline CDR1 and CDR2 sequences are LNHDA and SQIVND (reference sequence). Deletions cut 8 bases from V and 8 bases from J, with 15 bases between. The CDR3 sequence is 13 residues long. The CDR3 DNA reads as TGTGCCAGTTCCCCCCGGGACACCGAAAAACTGTTTTTT. Translation gives CASSPRDTEKLFF.

The chain uses TRBV11-1 and TRBJ2-3; unclear D gene. Germline CDR1 and CDR2: SGHAT and FQDESV (reference sequence). The ends were cut back, 2 bases at V and 5 bases at J, with 5 bases in the middle. This CDR3 contains 12 residues. CDR3 region: CASSLSRDTQYF. The CDR3 nucleotides read TGTGCCAGCAGCTTATCGCGAGATACGCAGTATTTT.

Only a few counts were recorded for this clone. The V call is TRBV7-8, the J call TRBJ1-5; 7 bases fit TRBD1. CDR1 and CDR2 from the germline V gene are SGHVS and FQNEAQ. This CDR3 is 17 amino acids long. Losses at the gene ends were 0 bases for V and 6 bases for J; bases not matched to a gene: 11. The CDR3 nucleotides are TGTGCCAGCAGCTTAGCGCGGTCAGGGGGAATGGTTCAGCCCCAGCATTTT. Residues: CASSLARSGGMVQPQHF.

The chain employs TRBV11-3 and TRBJ1-1, with D perhaps matching TRBD1 (6 bases). This CDR3 is 14 amino acids long. The V end lost 5 bases, the J end lost 1 base, and 11 bases lay between the germline ends. CDR1 is SGHNT and CDR2 is YENEEA in the germline V gene. This CDR3 reads CASSPGQSNTEAFF. The CDR3 DNA reads TGTGCCAGCAGCCCAGGACAGTCGAACACTGAAGCTTTCTTT.

This chain connects TRBV28 to TRBJ2-4; D gene ambiguous. V lost 2 bases, J lost 4 bases, and 6 bases lay in between. Germline CDR1 MDHEN, CDR2 SYDVKM. The CDR3 length is 13 residues. CDR3 coding DNA: TGTGCCAGCAGTTTAGTCAATAAAAACATTCAGTACTTC. Its translation: CASSLVNKNIQYF.

This clone was observed once. The chain uses TRBV7-2 and TRBJ2-1, with D maybe TRBD1 (5 bases). Germline V gives CDR1 SGHTA, CDR2 FQGNSA. V gave up 1 base and J gave up 9 bases, with 16 bases separating them. The length of the CDR3 is 15 residues. CDR3 in amino acids: CASSLVVGQFGEQFF. The CDR3 DNA reads TGTGCCAGCAGCTTAGTTGTGGGGCAATTTGGTGAGCAGTTCTTC.

V gene TRBV5-6 combines with J gene TRBJ1-2; D uncertain. Trimming pared 2 bases from V and 7 bases from J, leaving 6 bases between. The CDR3 is 11 residues long. CDR1 is SGHDT, CDR2 YYEEEE, per germline. The CDR3 loop is CASSLSSGYTF. The CDR3 nucleotides are TGTGCCAGCAGCTTATCGTCTGGCTACACCTTC. Variable domain in full (rest from reference TRBV5-6 and TRBJ1-2): DAGVTQSPTHLIKTRGQQVTLRCSPKSGHDTVSWYQQALGQGPQFIFQYYEEEERQRGNFPDRFSGHQFPNYSSELNVNALLLGDSALYLCASSLSSGYTFGSGTRLTVV.

The rearrangement joins TRBV9 to TRBJ1-6, with D possibly being TRBD1 (5 bases). The germline V and J ends were trimmed by 0 bases and 6 bases, with 10 bases remaining between them. Germline values: CDR1 SGDLS, CDR2 YYNGEE. The CDR3 consists of 15 residues. The CDR3 DNA follows: TGTGCCAGCAGCGTAGAGGCAGGGCCTAATTCACCCCTCCACTTT. It encodes CASSVEAGPNSPLHF.

This clone was picked up a small number of times. V is TRBV7-2 and J is TRBJ1-5; D perhaps matches TRBD1 (6 bases). Between the trimmed V and J ends, which lost 5 bases and 8 bases, there was a span of 16 bases. CDR1 is SGHTA and CDR2 is FQGNSA in the germline V gene. The CDR3 is 14 amino acids. The CDR3 DNA reads TGTGCCAGCAGCCCCGGGGGGGGCTTTGAGCCCCAGCATTTT. Protein sequence: CASSPGGGFEPQHF.

The rearrangement links TRBV15 to TRBJ2-2; a possible D gene is TRBD1 (5 bases). The CDR3 totals 21 residues. Trimming took off 0 bases at V and 0 bases at J, with 23 bases between the two ends. From germline, CDR1 is LNHNV and CDR2 YYDKDF (reference sequence). The CDR3 sequence is CATSREGLSAGQTSNTGELFF. The DNA for the CDR3 is TGTGCCACCAGCAGAGAAGGTCTGAGCGCAGGACAAACGTCGAACACCGGGGAGCTGTTTTTT.

The V and J genes are TRBV5-5 and TRBJ2-3; weak D call: TRBD2 (5 bases). This CDR3 has 13 residues. Germline CDR1 is SGHKS and CDR2 is YYEKEE (reference sequence). Trimming removed 5 bases from V and 2 bases from J, with 9 bases in between. CDR3: CASRTGVTDTQYF. DNA of the CDR3: TGTGCCAGCAGGACCGGGGTCACAGATACGCAGTATTTT.

This chain links TRBV19 with TRBJ2-5; no firm D call. The ends were cut back, 4 bases at V and 1 base at J, with 7 bases in the middle. The CDR3 is made up of 13 amino acids. The germline V gene encodes CDR1 LNHDA and CDR2 SQIVND (reference sequence). The CDR3 loop is CASSTVAQETQYF. The CDR3, as DNA: TGTGCCAGTAGTACCGTGGCCCAAGAGACCCAGTACTTC. Looking up the rest from reference TRBV19 and TRBJ2-5 gives the full variable domain: DGGITQSPKYLFRKEGQNVTLSCEQNLNHDAMYWYRQDPGQGLRLIYYSQIVNDFQKGDIAEGYSVSREKKESFPLTVTSAQKNPTAFYLCASSTVAQETQYFGPGTRLLVL.

As regards this clone: At the DNA level, this CDR3 is encoded by other sequences in the same sample as well. The V and J genes are TRBV7-2 and TRBJ2-2; tentative D call: TRBD1 (6 bases). The V and J ends lost 5 bases and 1 base respectively, with 8 bases between them. The CDR3 is 14 amino acids. Germline CDR1 reads SGHTA; CDR2 reads FQGNSA. The CDR3 sequence is CASSLGQNTGELFF. The CDR3 DNA follows: TGTGCCAGCAGCCTGGGACAGAACACCGGGGAGCTGTTTTTT.

This clone has a handful of counts. The chain recombines TRBV5-4 with TRBJ1-2; a weak D match, TRBD1 (5 bases). The germline V gene has CDR1 SGHNT and CDR2 YYREEE (reference sequence). Trimming pared 9 bases from V and 0 bases from J, leaving 18 bases between. The CDR3 loop spans 15 amino acids. DNA for the CDR3: TGTGCCACAAAAATGACAGCCACAGCTAACTATGGCTACACCTTC. It specifies CATKMTATANYGYTF.

The DNA for the CDR3 is TGTGCCAGCAGCTTATTAGCGGGAGGTTCCGATACGCAGTATTTT. It is translated as CASSLLAGGSDTQYF. The chain recombines TRBV7-3 with TRBJ2-3, with 10 bases fitting TRBD2. The V gene end was trimmed by 2 bases and the J gene end by 6 bases; junction bases not matched to a gene: 5. In germline, CDR1 is SGHTA, CDR2 FQGTGA. This CDR3 spans 15 amino acids.

The gene calls are TRBV15 and TRBJ2-5; 7 nucleotides match TRBD2. Germline CDR1 is LNHNV and CDR2 is YYDKDF (reference sequence). V lost 0 bases to trimming and J lost 1 base; unmatched junction nucleotides: 5. This CDR3 contains 16 residues. DNA of the CDR3: TGTGCCACCAGCAGAGATCGGGCTAGCGGCCAAGAGACCCAGTACTTC. Protein product: CATSRDRASGQETQYF.